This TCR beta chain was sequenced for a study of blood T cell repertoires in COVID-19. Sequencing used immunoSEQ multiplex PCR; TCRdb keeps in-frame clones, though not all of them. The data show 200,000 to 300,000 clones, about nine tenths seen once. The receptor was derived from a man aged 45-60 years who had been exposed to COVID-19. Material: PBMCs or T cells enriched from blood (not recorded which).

For the CDR3, the DNA is TGCGCCAGCAGCTATGACACAACTAATGAAAAACTGTTTTTT. As protein: CASSYDTTNEKLFF. V usage is TRBV5-1 and J usage is TRBJ1-4; D is ambiguous. Germline V gene sequence: CDR1 SGHRS, CDR2 YFSETQ. The V gene lost 3 bases and the J gene lost 0 bases, with 6 bases spanning the gap. The CDR3 runs 14 residues.